The next 5 T cell receptor beta chains were all read from a single sample in a study of T cells and Merkel cell carcinoma outcomes. TCRdb's copy holds only in-frame clones and misses some; the assay was immunoSEQ multiplex PCR. The sample holds 12,000 to 15,000 clones; roughly 89% are singletons and the top ten take 2%. The sample comprised tumor tissue from Merkel cell carcinoma. The receptor source for this set is a human donor with Merkel cell carcinoma.

The chain uses TRBV19 and TRBJ1-6, with a possible D match to TRBD1 (5 bases). Trimming stripped 5 bases from V and 8 bases from J, with 13 bases between. Germline lookup yields CDR1 LNHDA and CDR2 SQIVND (reference sequence). CDR3 size: 14 residues. DNA for the CDR3: TGTGCCAGTAGTCGAGGGACGTCAGATTCACCCCTCCACTTT. It yields the protein CASSRGTSDSPLHF. Together with reference TRBV19 and TRBJ1-6, the CDR3 gives the full variable domain: DGGITQSPKYLFRKEGQNVTLSCEQNLNHDAMYWYRQDPGQGLRLIYYSQIVNDFQKGDIAEGYSVSREKKESFPLTVTSAQKNPTAFYLCASSRGTSDSPLHFGNGTRLTVT.

This chain connects TRBV7-2 to TRBJ2-5, with 12 bases matching TRBD2. Trimming removed 6 bases from V and 1 base from J; junction bases left unmatched: 0. The CDR3 contains 14 residues. Per the germline V gene, CDR1 is SGHTA and CDR2 is FQGNSA. CDR3 amino acids: CASRLAGGQETQYF. In DNA form, the CDR3 reads TGTGCCAGCAGACTAGCGGGGGGCCAAGAGACCCAGTACTTC.

In the case of this clone: One end of the junction does not line up with germline, which may come from a read error. The chain recombines TRBV4-1 with TRBJ1-1; D is unclear. Looked up from germline, CDR1 is MGHRA and CDR2 is YSYEKL. CDR3 length: 13 amino acids. The CDR3 coding sequence is TGCGCCAGCAGCCAAAGGGAGAACACTGAAGCTTTTTTT. Amino acids: CASSQRENTEAFF.

The gene calls are TRBV5-5 and TRBJ2-7, with 9 bases aligning to TRBD2. Germline CDR1 and CDR2: SGHKS and YYEKEE (reference sequence). V was clipped by 5 bases and J by 5 bases; unmatched bases: 8. This CDR3 has 14 residues. The CDR3 DNA reads as TGTGCCAGCAGTCCAGCGGGGGGAGCCCACGAGCAGTACTTC. Translated, it gives CASSPAGGAHEQYF.

The J gene is TRBJ2-7, the V gene TRBV5-1; D is perhaps TRBD1 or TRBD2 (5 bases each). CDR3 size: 15 residues. Germline CDR1 and CDR2: SGHRS and YFSETQ. With 0 bases removed from V and 3 bases from J, the gap between germline ends came to 13 bases. The CDR3 sequence is CASSLDGGGNYEQYF. For the CDR3, the DNA is TGCGCCAGCAGCTTGGACGGTGGGGGTAACTACGAGCAGTACTTC.